The clone carrying this T cell receptor (beta chain) has only one observation. The antigen remains unidentified. Trimming removed 0 bases from V and 7 bases from J; junction bases left unmatched: 2. The length of the CDR3 is 15 residues. CDR1 and CDR2 from the germline V gene are MNHNY and SVGAGI (reference sequence). This entry belongs to a study of cytomegalovirus exposure and HLA in healthy donors. Whole-study findings and limits: Reportedly, cytomegalovirus status was diagnosed with high sensitivity and specificity. The productive fraction for most TCR beta V segments was about 87% or about 30% in an earlier analysis. Presence/absence analyses assumed roughly uniform sequencing depth across donors. Evidence from a later analysis indicated that most CMV-associated TCR beta chains looked HLA-restricted.

In the PCR, 60 Vbeta and 13 Jbeta primers were used. This table comes from immunoSEQ multiplex PCR, and its TCRdb copy is limited to in-frame clones, with some not included. The sample carries about 160,000 clones, roughly 80% recorded once. The sample consisted of PBMCs. The clonotype comes from a male donor in good health and CMV-seronegative. This chain joins TRBV6-6 and TRBJ1-4, with 10 bases identical to TRBD1. The CDR3 protein is CASSYSGQGTEKLFF. In nucleotides, the CDR3 is TGTGCCAGCAGTTACTCGGGACAGGGGACTGAAAAACTGTTTTTT.